A single sample is the source of the 29 T cell receptor beta chains below, sequenced in a study of CD8+CD57+ T cells in acquired aplastic anemia. TCR beta VDJ combinations and CDR3 sequences were profiled from genomic DNA. MiXCR, run by TCRdb on the reads, gives a single entry per CDR3 protein. The sample lists 250,000 to 300,000 distinct CDR3 sequences, approximately 57% occurring once. Sequenced sample: sorted CD4+, CD8+, or CD8+CD57+ T cells (not recorded which) from PBMCs. These receptors were taken from a human donor with severe aplastic anemia or a healthy control (not recorded which).

This clonotype was found once. CDR3 protein: CASSPEGVGSYEQYF. The CDR3 DNA is TGTGCCAGCAGCCCCGAAGGCGTGGGGAGCTACGAGCAGTACTTC. This chain uses TRBV9 with TRBJ2-7, with D perhaps matching TRBD2 (5 bases). This CDR3 has 15 amino acids. Germline V gene lookup returns CDR1 SGDLS and CDR2 YYNGEE. V was shortened by 4 bases and J by 3 bases, with 17 bases between the two germline ends.

The chain carries TRBV7-8 and TRBJ2-7; TRBD2 aligns across 11 bases. The CDR3 is 15 residues long. Losses at the gene ends were 5 bases for V and 7 bases for J; bases not matched to a gene: 10. Germline CDR1 SGHVS, CDR2 FQNEAQ. CDR3 protein: CASSATSGGYNEQYF. DNA for the CDR3: TGTGCCAGCAGCGCTACTAGCGGGGGCTACAATGAGCAGTACTTC.

The chain has TRBV10-3 and TRBJ2-7, with 10 positions matching TRBD1. The CDR3 covers 13 residues. In germline, CDR1 is ENHRY, CDR2 SYGVKD. The trim removed 2 bases at V and 5 bases at J, leaving 0 bases unmatched. CDR3 loop: CAISEGQGDEQYF. DNA for the CDR3: TGTGCCATCAGTGAGGGACAGGGGGACGAGCAGTACTTC.

This clonotype was counted at least ten times. The chain employs TRBV7-8 and TRBJ2-2; 11 bases are shared with TRBD2. Germline assignment: CDR1 SGHVS and CDR2 FQNEAQ. This CDR3 comprises 19 residues. V was pared by 0 bases and J by 3 bases, with 9 bases of the junction left unmatched. This CDR3 is CASSLARLAGITYTGELFF. CDR3 sequence (DNA): TGTGCCAGCAGCTTAGCCCGACTAGCGGGGATTACTTACACCGGGGAGCTGTTTTTT.

As regards this clonotype: Because the CDR3 is missing its conserved closing phenylalanine or tryptophan, this is likely a read error. The chain uses TRBV2 and TRBJ2-5, with 7 bases lining up with TRBD1. This CDR3 has 17 amino acids. Germline loops: CDR1 SNHLY, CDR2 FYNNEI. V gave up 3 bases and J gave up 3 bases; unmatched junction bases: 13. CDR3 sequence reads: CASSDSVLVGQKETQYS. The CDR3 nucleotides read TGTGCCAGCAGTGACTCGGTATTGGTGGGACAGAAAGAGACCCAGTACTCC.

This clonotype appeared once. J is TRBJ1-2 and V is TRBV20-1; possible D gene TRBD1, 5 bases. Germline CDR1 is DFQATT and CDR2 is SNEGSKA (reference sequence). The V end was cut by 5 bases, the J end by 2 bases, with 18 bases between. The CDR3 runs 15 residues. DNA of the CDR3: TGCAGTGCTCTCGGACTAGCGGGGGACAACTATGGCTACACCTTC. This encodes CSALGLAGDNYGYTF.

The gene calls are TRBV4-3 and TRBJ1-2, with a weak D call TRBD1 (6 bases). V gave up 3 bases and J gave up 7 bases, with 12 bases separating them. The CDR3 spans 13 residues. Germline CDR1 and CDR2: LGHNA and YSLEER. The CDR3 loop is CASSHRTGLGYTF. As DNA, the CDR3 is TGCGCCAGCAGCCACCGAACAGGGCTTGGCTACACCTTC.

To note about this clonotype: At one of its ends the junction is not consistent with the germline gene, which may arise from a read error. This chain uses TRBV7-6 with TRBJ2-7, with D possibly matching TRBD2 (6 bases). Germline CDR1 SGHVS, CDR2 FNYEAQ. The CDR3 loop spans 13 amino acids. CDR3 in DNA: TGTGCTAGCAGCTTAATGGCAGGGAGGGAGCAGTACTTC. Its protein product is CASSLMAGREQYF.

This chain uses TRBV3-1 with TRBJ1-6; maybe TRBD1 (6 bases). Germline assignment: CDR1 LGHDT and CDR2 YNNKEL (reference sequence). Between the trimmed V and J ends, which lost 3 bases and 6 bases, there was a span of 6 bases. The CDR3 consists of 13 residues. CDR3 bases: TGTGCCAGCAGCCAGGACAGTAATTCACCCCTCCACTTT. It is translated as CASSQDSNSPLHF.

This chain uses TRBV20-1 with TRBJ1-2, with a weak D call TRBD1 (5 bases). Germline V lookup: CDR1 DFQATT, CDR2 SNEGSKA (reference sequence). V lost 6 bases to trimming and J lost 3 bases, with 26 bases between them. The CDR3 is 17 amino acids. CDR3 bases: TGCAGTGCCACCCCCGGACGGGACCCGAAAATGCACTATGGCTACACCTTC. Protein: CSATPGRDPKMHYGYTF.

This clonotype was recorded at least ten times. This sequence joins TRBV7-3 and TRBJ2-1; 9 nucleotides match TRBD2. This CDR3 has 16 residues. Germline V CDR1 and CDR2: SGHTA, FQGTGA. J gave up 4 bases and V 2 bases, and 6 bases lay outside the gene matches. The CDR3 coding sequence is TGTGCCAGCAGCTTATATAAAGCGGGGGGTTACAATGAGCAGTTCTTC. Its translation is CASSLYKAGGYNEQFF.

A remark on this clonotype: One end of the junction fails to match germline, which may point to a read error. The rearrangement joins TRBV12-3 or TRBV12-4 to TRBJ1-1; D is uncertain. CDR3 length: 11 amino acids. This chain's CDR3 is CASSTSRRRIF. CDR3 nucleotides: TGTGCCAGCAGTACCAGCCGGAGAAGAATCTTT.

As to this clonotype: Compared with germline, one end of the junction differs, possibly owing to a read error. The gene calls are TRBV19 and TRBJ1-2; D remains unclear. The germline CDR1 and CDR2 sequences are LNHDA and SQIVND (reference sequence). The CDR3 contains 13 residues. The chain's CDR3 is CASSIIGLYGYTF. The CDR3, as DNA: TGTGCCAGTAGTATAATCGGCCTCTATGGCTACACGTTC.

This clonotype has more than one count but fewer than ten. CDR3 in amino acids: CASSEDRGGTEAFF. The CDR3 DNA reads TGCGCCAGCAGTGAGGACAGGGGTGGCACTGAAGCTTTCTTT. The chain has TRBV10-2 and TRBJ1-1; 8 positions match TRBD1. J gave up 4 bases and V 2 bases, and 3 bases lay outside the gene matches. CDR1 is WSHSY, CDR2 SAAADI, per germline. The CDR3 is 14 residues long.

The chain employs TRBV7-6 and TRBJ2-7; 8 bases agree with TRBD1. The germline V gene encodes CDR1 SGHVS and CDR2 FNYEAQ. With V trimmed by 4 bases and J by 2 bases, 4 bases remained unmatched. The CDR3 sequence is 14 residues long. Here the CDR3 reads CASSSEDRAYEQYF. The CDR3 nucleotides are TGTGCCAGCAGCTCCGAGGACAGGGCCTACGAGCAGTACTTC.

This clonotype was detected many times. This chain connects TRBV20-1 to TRBJ1-4; D is perhaps TRBD1 (5 bases). The CDR3 consists of 12 residues. Per germline, CDR1 DFQATT and CDR2 SNEGSKA (reference sequence). The V and J ends lost 6 bases and 6 bases respectively, with 11 bases between them. CDR3 region: CSAPSGDEKLFF. The CDR3 nucleotides read TGCAGTGCCCCCTCGGGGGATGAAAAACTGTTTTTT.

The chain joins TRBV7-7 to TRBJ2-7; 10 bases match TRBD2. The tail of the sequence fits TRBJ2-5 better, so the J call may be wrong. The germline CDR1 and CDR2 sequences are SSHAT and FNYEAQ (reference sequence). The CDR3 length is 16 residues. The CDR3 region is CASSLGASGRGETQYF. The CDR3 DNA reads as TGTGCCAGCAGCTTAGGGGCTAGCGGGAGAGGGGAGACCCAGTACTTC.

The table lists this clonotype with many counts. The V and J genes are TRBV5-1 and TRBJ2-2, with 9 bases aligning to TRBD1. This CDR3 is built from 16 residues. The junction had 6 bases not matched to a gene; V was cut back by 4 bases and J by 2 bases. Germline-derived CDR1 and CDR2 are SGHRS and YFSETQ. The CDR3 coding sequence is TGCGCCAGCAGCGTGGACAGGGGCCTTAACACCGGGGAGCTGTTTTTT. Its protein is CASSVDRGLNTGELFF. The variable domain in full, with the rest retrieved from reference TRBV5-1 and TRBJ2-2, is KAGVTQTPRYLIKTRGQQVTLSCSPISGHRSVSWYQQTPGQGLQFLFEYFSETQRNKGNFPGRFSGRQFSNSRSEMNVSTLELGDSALYLCASSVDRGLNTGELFFGEGSRLTVL.

The chain has TRBV20-1 and TRBJ2-3; D unclear. CDR1 and CDR2 from the germline V gene are DFQATT and SNEGSKA (reference sequence). The CDR3 spans 15 residues. The ends were cut back, 0 bases at V and 6 bases at J, with 16 bases in the middle. The DNA for the CDR3 is TGCAGTGCTAGAGATCAGCCCCAAGAGACCGATACGCAGTATTTT. Amino acids: CSARDQPQETDTQYF.

This chain joins TRBV10-3 and TRBJ2-1; D call uncertain. Germline-derived CDR1 and CDR2 are ENHRY and SYGVKD. The germline V and J ends were trimmed by 1 base and 6 bases, with 10 bases remaining between them. The CDR3 is made up of 14 amino acids. The CDR3: CAISEWESGNEQFF. The CDR3 DNA sequence: TGTGCCATCAGTGAGTGGGAATCGGGCAATGAGCAGTTCTTC.

This clonotype occurred many times. CDR3 protein: CASSLKGRLISYEQYF. Written as DNA, the CDR3 is TGTGCCAGCAGCTTGAAGGGGCGCTTAATCTCCTACGAGCAGTACTTC. This chain joins TRBV5-6 and TRBJ2-7; D might be TRBD1 (5 bases). This CDR3 contains 16 residues. Trimming removed 1 base at V and 0 bases at J, with 14 bases between. Germline loops: CDR1 SGHDT, CDR2 YYEEEE. Full variable domain (outside the CDR3, taken from reference TRBV5-6 and TRBJ2-7): DAGVTQSPTHLIKTRGQQVTLRCSPKSGHDTVSWYQQALGQGPQFIFQYYEEEERQRGNFPDRFSGHQFPNYSSELNVNALLLGDSALYLCASSLKGRLISYEQYFGPGTRLTVT.

This clonotype showed up many times. The chain uses TRBV5-6 and TRBJ2-5, with 8 positions matching TRBD1. V lost 3 bases, J lost 3 bases, and 1 base stayed unmatched. In germline, CDR1 is SGHDT, CDR2 YYEEEE. This CDR3 spans 13 amino acids. The CDR3 spells CASSSGGEETQYF. The CDR3 bases are TGTGCCAGCAGCTCAGGGGGCGAAGAGACCCAGTACTTC.

In its sample, this clonotype was seen many times. The chain couples TRBV19 to TRBJ1-2; D may be TRBD1 (6 bases). Trimming stripped 5 bases from V and 0 bases from J, with 16 bases between. Germline V gives CDR1 LNHDA, CDR2 SQIVND (reference sequence). The CDR3 consists of 16 residues. CDR3 protein: CASSGQGTSANYGYTF. As DNA, the CDR3 is TGTGCCAGTAGTGGCCAGGGGACGTCAGCTAACTATGGCTACACCTTC.

The gene calls are TRBV12-3 or TRBV12-4 and TRBJ2-7, with 9 nucleotides matching TRBD1. The CDR3 contains 15 residues. J lost 4 bases, V lost 3 bases, and 7 bases had no gene match. CDR3 amino acids: CASSLAGTGTYEQYF. The CDR3 DNA sequence: TGTGCCAGCAGTTTGGCCGGGACAGGGACGTACGAGCAGTACTTC.

Comments on this clonotype: Mismatch with germline at one junction end may stem from a read error. The chain recombines TRBV5-4 with TRBJ2-6; tentatively, D is TRBD1 or TRBD2 (5 bases each). CDR3 size: 16 residues. CDR1 and CDR2 (germline): SGHNT, YYREEE (reference sequence). The CDR3 is CASSSEQEAGANVLTF. Written as DNA, the CDR3 is TGTGCCAGCAGCTCAGAACAGGAGGCTGGGGCCAACGTCCTGACCTTC. The variable domain in full, completed from reference TRBV5-4 and TRBJ2-6, reads ETGVTQSPTHLIKTRGQQVTLRCSSQSGHNTVSWYQQALGQGPQFIFQYYREEENGRGNFPPRFSGLQFPNYSSELNVNALELDDSALYLCASSSEQEAGANVLTFGAGSRLTVL.

The chain employs TRBV7-9 and TRBJ1-1, with D uncertain. CDR1 SEHNR and CDR2 FQNEAQ come from the germline V gene (reference sequence). V was clipped by 5 bases and J by 4 bases, with 11 bases between them. The CDR3 totals 13 residues. As DNA, the CDR3 is TGTGCCAGCAGCCTACCCCAGGCCACTGAAGCTTTCTTT. This gives the protein CASSLPQATEAFF.

This clonotype was seen a few times. The chain is built from TRBV7-9 and TRBJ2-7; 7 bases line up with TRBD1. V gave up 5 bases and J gave up 4 bases; unmatched junction bases: 11. The CDR3 has 15 amino acids. Germline-derived CDR1 and CDR2 are SEHNR and FQNEAQ (reference sequence). DNA for the CDR3: TGTGCCAGCAGCACTCGGACAGGTAGTGTTTACGAGCAGTACTTC. Encoded protein: CASSTRTGSVYEQYF.

CDR3 sequence (DNA): TGTGCCAGCAGTGAACGGACCAGACTAGACCGGACGGGGGAGACCCAGTACTTC. It is translated as CASSERTRLDRTGETQYF. V usage is TRBV6-1 and J usage is TRBJ2-5; possibly TRBD2 for D (6 bases). The V end lost 2 bases, the J end lost 5 bases, and 24 bases lay between the germline ends. This CDR3 has 18 residues. Germline CDR1 is MNHNS and CDR2 is SASEGT.

Ten or more counts support this clonotype. The chain combines TRBV6-1 with TRBJ1-1, with a possible D match to TRBD1 (5 bases). Trimming cost V 1 base and J 10 bases, with 10 bases left between them. The CDR3 loop spans 12 amino acids. In germline, CDR1 is MNHNS, CDR2 SASEGT. The CDR3 nucleotides read TGTGCCAGCAGTGAAGTGGGGGGGGGAGCTTTCTTT. Protein sequence: CASSEVGGGAFF.